Included here is one T cell receptor (beta chain) sequence, with context. The germline CDR1 and CDR2 sequences are SQVTM and ANQGSEA. V gave up 7 bases and J gave up 4 bases, with 10 bases separating them. The CDR3 runs to 11 residues. The source of the sample is a study of blood T cell repertoires in COVID-19. Here immunoSEQ multiplex PCR was the method, and the copy in TCRdb shows in-frame clones only, minus some. This sample has roughly 51,000 clones, with around 87% found just once. Sequenced sample: peripheral blood. The receptor's source is a man aged 50 to 60 with active COVID-19. V and J are TRBV29-1 and TRBJ1-2, with D maybe TRBD1 (6 bases). In DNA, the CDR3 is TGCAGCGGCGGGGGCGGCTATGGCTACACCTTC. Protein sequence: CSGGGGYGYTF.